The 18 T cell receptor beta chains below all came from one sample that was sequenced in a study of blood T cell repertoires in COVID-19. Profiled with immunoSEQ multiplex PCR; TCRdb holds only in-frame clones, not every one. The repertoire holds 150,000 to 200,000 clones, with more than 80% as singletons. The sample taken for sequencing was peripheral blood. The receptors derive from a human donor in a cohort sampled during active COVID-19.

The chain links TRBV18 to TRBJ1-2; D ambiguous. Looked up from germline, CDR1 is KGHSH and CDR2 is LQKENI. V lost 5 bases and J 3 bases, leaving 10 bases between the germline ends. The CDR3 is 13 residues long. This CDR3 reads CASSTGGDYGYTF. The CDR3 coding sequence is TGTGCCAGCTCAACGGGAGGTGACTATGGCTACACCTTC.

The genes are TRBV18 and TRBJ1-3; D is unresolved. Deletions cut 6 bases from V and 3 bases from J, with 18 bases between. The CDR3 contains 16 residues. CDR1 and CDR2 (germline): KGHSH, LQKENI. The CDR3 nucleotides are TGTGCCAGCTCCAACGAGGCGAGTCTGGTTGGAAACACCATATATTTT. Residues: CASSNEASLVGNTIYF.

This clone was observed a few times. CDR3 coding DNA: TGCGCCAGCCGAATACTAGCGCGGAACACCGGGGAGCTGTTTTTT. It is translated as CASRILARNTGELFF. The chain links TRBV10-2 to TRBJ2-2, with TRBD2 matching over 7 bases. The germline V gene encodes CDR1 WSHSY and CDR2 SAAADI. CDR3 length: 15 amino acids. Trimming at V came to 8 bases and at J to 1 base, leaving 7 bases not matched to a gene.

This sequence joins TRBV5-4 and TRBJ1-1; the match to TRBD1 covers 8 bases. The CDR3 extends over 19 amino acids. The trim removed 4 bases at V and 3 bases at J, leaving 20 bases unmatched. CDR1 is SGHNT, CDR2 YYREEE, per germline (reference sequence). For the CDR3, the DNA is TGTGCCAGCAGCACATGGAAGGTGACAGGGGTCTTGAAGTACACTGAAGCTTTCTTT. Protein sequence: CASSTWKVTGVLKYTEAFF.

As DNA, the CDR3 is TGTGCCAGCAGTTGGACAGGGAGCAATCAGCCCCAGCATTTT. Its protein product is CASSWTGSNQPQHF. The chain is built from TRBV27 and TRBJ1-5; TRBD1 aligns across 8 bases. This CDR3 comprises 14 residues. V lost 4 bases to trimming and J lost 1 base; unmatched junction nucleotides: 0. Germline lookup yields CDR1 MNHEY and CDR2 SMNVEV (reference sequence).

V is TRBV7-6 and J is TRBJ1-1, with TRBD1 matching over 8 bases. The CDR3 has 15 residues. Germline V gene data show CDR1 as SGHVS and CDR2 as FNYEAQ. The trim removed 1 base at V and 6 bases at J, leaving 7 bases unmatched. CDR3 residues: CASSLVVSGGSEAFF. The DNA for the CDR3 is TGTGCCAGCAGCTTAGTGGTGTCAGGGGGCTCTGAAGCTTTCTTT.

The chain links TRBV5-8 to TRBJ1-1, with TRBD1 identical over 8 bases. CDR1 SGHTS and CDR2 YDEGEE come from the germline V gene. The CDR3 runs 14 residues. The junction had 6 bases not matched to a gene; V was cut back by 4 bases and J by 4 bases. The chain's CDR3 is CASSGQGRGTEAFF. The CDR3 DNA reads TGTGCCAGCAGCGGACAGGGTCGGGGCACTGAAGCTTTCTTT.

This sequence joins TRBV11-2 and TRBJ1-5; 8 nucleotides line up with TRBD1. The CDR3 sequence is 14 residues long. V trimming: 3 bases; J trimming: 7 bases; junction bases outside the gene matches: 5. CDR1 is SGHAT and CDR2 is FQNNGV in the germline V gene. This CDR3 reads CASSLGSGGQPQHF. As DNA, the CDR3 is TGTGCCAGCAGCTTGGGTTCAGGGGGCCAGCCCCAGCATTTT.

This clone was detected many times. J is TRBJ1-6 and V is TRBV5-5; 7 nucleotides align to TRBD1. Germline CDR1 and CDR2: SGHKS and YYEKEE (reference sequence). This CDR3 has 16 amino acids. V was pared by 4 bases and J by 0 bases, with 4 bases of the junction left unmatched. The CDR3 DNA sequence: TGTGCCAGCAGCACGGGACAGAGCTCCTATAATTCACCCCTCCACTTT. Protein sequence: CASSTGQSSYNSPLHF. The full variable domain, rest sourced from reference TRBV5-5 and TRBJ1-6, is DAGVTQSPTHLIKTRGQQVTLRCSPISGHKSVSWYQQVLGQGPQFIFQYYEKEERGRGNFPDRFSARQFPNYSSELNVNALLLGDSALYLCASSTGQSSYNSPLHFGNGTRLTVT.

The sample holds one count of this clone. The V gene is TRBV6-5, the J gene TRBJ2-7; tentative D call: TRBD1 (6 bases). The CDR3 runs to 14 residues. Trimming pared 8 bases from V and 3 bases from J, leaving 17 bases between. In germline, CDR1 is MNHEY, CDR2 SVGAGI. The CDR3 protein is CASAVRGRGYEQYF. CDR3 bases: TGTGCCAGCGCCGTGCGTGGCAGGGGCTACGAGCAGTACTTC.

This clone turned up a few times. The V and J genes are TRBV11-3 and TRBJ2-1; possibly TRBD2 for D (6 bases). Germline CDR1 SGHNT, CDR2 YENEEA. V was shortened by 1 base and J by 9 bases, with 13 bases between the two germline ends. The CDR3 sequence is 14 residues long. Here the CDR3 DNA reads TGTGCCAGCAGCTTAGTTTCGGGGGAAGGTGAGCAGTTCTTC. This sequence encodes CASSLVSGEGEQFF.

The chain links TRBV19 to TRBJ2-7; D uncertain. Germline values: CDR1 LNHDA, CDR2 SQIVND (reference sequence). The V and J ends lost 3 bases and 0 bases respectively, with 6 bases between them. CDR3 length equals 13 residues. The DNA for the CDR3 is TGTGCCAGTAGTATGTCCAGCTCCTACGAGCAGTACTTC. This translates into CASSMSSSYEQYF.

This clone has more than one count but fewer than ten. The CDR3 is CAWSWEGLAFF. The CDR3 DNA sequence: TGTGCCTGGAGTTGGGAGGGTTTAGCTTTCTTT. V and J are TRBV30 and TRBJ1-1; D is unresolved. V lost 2 bases and J lost 10, with 11 bases in between. Germline values: CDR1 GTSNPN, CDR2 SVGIG (reference sequence). CDR3 length equals 11 residues.

The chain couples TRBV6-1 to TRBJ2-5, with D uncertain. CDR1 MNHNS and CDR2 SASEGT come from the germline V gene. The CDR3 is 11 residues long. The V end was cut by 5 bases, the J end by 6 bases, with 7 bases between. CDR3 amino acids: CASSPQQTQYF. For the CDR3, the DNA is TGTGCCAGCAGTCCACAGCAGACCCAGTACTTC.

The rearrangement joins TRBV10-3 to TRBJ2-5, with 12 bases aligning to TRBD2. Germline trimming cut 0 bases from V and 7 bases from J; bases unmatched to any gene: 12. The CDR3 is 18 residues long. Germline V gene sequence: CDR1 ENHRY, CDR2 SYGVKD. The CDR3 loop reads CAISESGLAGAGMGTQYF. The CDR3 DNA is TGTGCCATCAGTGAGTCGGGACTAGCGGGTGCCGGCATGGGGACCCAGTACTTC.

The chain employs TRBV3-1 (or the pseudogene TRBV3-2) and TRBJ2-7, with 12 bases lining up with TRBD2. The length of the CDR3 is 15 residues. J gave up 3 bases and V 1 base, and 1 base lay outside the gene matches. Germline loops: CDR1 LGHDT, CDR2 YNNKEL (reference sequence). The CDR3 sequence: CASSQALAGGYEQYF. Here the CDR3 DNA reads TGTGCCAGCAGCCAAGCACTAGCGGGGGGCTACGAGCAGTACTTC.

The V call is TRBV10-1, the J call TRBJ1-1, with D unresolved. The ends were cut back, 9 bases at V and 0 bases at J, with 11 bases in the middle. From germline, CDR1 is WNHNN and CDR2 SYGVQD (reference sequence). The CDR3 consists of 13 residues. CDR3 DNA: TGCGCCAGTGCGAGAGGCATGAACACTGAAGCTTTCTTT. Encoded protein: CASARGMNTEAFF.

This clone has at least ten counts. The chain employs TRBV11-2 and TRBJ2-5; D is ambiguous. The CDR3 covers 12 residues. Germline V CDR1 and CDR2: SGHAT, FQNNGV. V was pared by 2 bases and J by 5 bases, with 6 bases between. In nucleotides, the CDR3 is TGTGCCAGCAGCTTACTTATGGAGACCCAGTACTTC. Protein sequence: CASSLLMETQYF.